This passage covers 20 T cell receptor beta chains from one sample sequenced in a study of T cell responses to AZD1222 COVID-19 vaccine. Produced via immunoSEQ multiplex PCR; TCRdb's table is partial and in-frame only. Of more than 100,000 clones listed, approximately 90% are singletons. The sequenced sample was peripheral blood, obtained on day 0 of AZD1222 vaccination. The receptor set was obtained from an adult in good health.

The rearrangement joins TRBV7-3 to TRBJ1-4; the D gene is possibly TRBD1 (5 bases). Germline CDR1 reads SGHTA; CDR2 reads FQGTGA. Trimming left V 4 bases short and J 0 bases short, with 6 bases between. CDR3 length: 14 amino acids. The CDR3 spells CASSSGATNEKLFF. Here the CDR3 DNA reads TGTGCCAGCAGCTCGGGGGCAACTAATGAAAAACTGTTTTTT.

CDR3 sequence (DNA): TGTGCCAGCAGTAACCTTAGCGGGAGGGCAGGGGAGCAGTACTTC. Its translation: CASSNLSGRAGEQYF. This sequence joins TRBV6-5 and TRBJ2-7, with 11 bases that match TRBD2. The CDR3 is 15 residues long. V dropped 5 bases and J dropped 7; count of bases not matched to a gene: 10. Germline lookup yields CDR1 MNHEY and CDR2 SVGAGI.

The J gene is TRBJ1-6, the V gene TRBV9; the D is unclear. Trimming removed 3 bases from V and 8 bases from J, with 6 bases in between. This CDR3 is 12 amino acids long. Germline-derived CDR1 and CDR2 are SGDLS and YYNGEE. The chain's CDR3 is CASSELDSPLHF. The CDR3 DNA sequence: TGTGCCAGCAGCGAGCTAGATTCACCCCTCCACTTT.

V gene TRBV6-1 combines with J gene TRBJ1-1, with 7 bases that match TRBD1. The trim removed 0 bases at V and 2 bases at J, leaving 6 bases unmatched. This CDR3 region has 16 residues. Germline V gene lookup returns CDR1 MNHNS and CDR2 SASEGT. CDR3 in amino acids: CASSEAPRGRNTEAFF. CDR3 nucleotides: TGTGCCAGCAGTGAAGCCCCAAGGGGGCGTAACACTGAAGCTTTCTTT.

The genes are TRBV12-5 and TRBJ1-1; D is unclear. The CDR3 is 15 residues long. The V gene's germline CDR1 is LGHNT and CDR2 FRNRAP. V was trimmed by 4 bases and J by 0 bases, leaving 12 bases between them. This CDR3 is CASGSFGPLNTEAFF. CDR3 sequence (DNA): TGTGCTAGTGGTTCGTTCGGGCCCTTGAACACTGAAGCTTTCTTT.

Only one count was recorded for this clone. The V and J genes are TRBV7-8 and TRBJ2-5; TRBD1 matches at 11 bases. V lost 5 bases and J lost 4; bases outside the gene matches: 6. CDR1 and CDR2 from the germline V gene are SGHVS and FQNEAQ. The CDR3 runs 15 residues. The CDR3 DNA follows: TGTGCCAGCAGCCGGGACAGGGGGAGAGGAGAGACCCAGTACTTC. This translates into CASSRDRGRGETQYF.

The chain couples TRBV29-1 to TRBJ1-1, with D perhaps TRBD1 (5 bases). The germline V gene has CDR1 SQVTM and CDR2 ANQGSEA. The V and J ends lost 3 bases and 6 bases respectively, with 14 bases between them. CDR3 length: 13 amino acids. The CDR3 DNA sequence: TGCAGCGTTGATCAGCAGACAGAGTCTGAAGCTTTCTTT. It yields the protein CSVDQQTESEAFF.

CDR3 DNA: TGTGCCAGCAAAGGGAGGGAGGGGCAGCCCCAGCATTTT. Amino acid sequence: CASKGREGQPQHF. V usage is TRBV2 and J usage is TRBJ1-5, with D perhaps matching TRBD1 (5 bases). Germline V gene sequence: CDR1 SNHLY, CDR2 FYNNEI. This CDR3 contains 13 residues. The V end was cut by 7 bases, the J end by 7 bases, with 14 bases between.

The gene calls are TRBV18 and TRBJ1-4; weak D call: TRBD1 (6 bases). Trimming removed 3 bases at V and 7 bases at J, with 6 bases between. The CDR3 contains 12 residues. Germline CDR1 is KGHSH and CDR2 is LQKENI. The CDR3 spells CASSPDSEKLFF. CDR3 bases: TGTGCCAGCTCACCGGACAGTGAAAAACTGTTTTTT.

This sequence joins TRBV18 and TRBJ1-2, with 9 bases that match TRBD1. CDR3 length equals 15 residues. Germline values: CDR1 KGHSH, CDR2 LQKENI. V gave up 5 bases and J gave up 4 bases; unmatched junction bases: 8. The CDR3 sequence: CASSTGGSLFYGYTF. CDR3 DNA: TGTGCCAGCTCAACAGGGGGCAGTTTATTCTATGGCTACACCTTC.

The chain combines TRBV4-3 with TRBJ1-2, with D unclear. Germline V gene lookup returns CDR1 LGHNA and CDR2 YSLEER. Trimming cost V 0 bases and J 7 bases, with 9 bases left between them. This CDR3 spans 13 amino acids. The CDR3 region has the DNA TGCGCCAGCAGCCAAGATGCCGGGTCTGGCTACACCTTC. Its protein product is CASSQDAGSGYTF.

This chain uses TRBV7-9 with TRBJ2-1; 10 bases agree with TRBD2. Germline lookup yields CDR1 SEHNR and CDR2 FQNEAQ (reference sequence). The CDR3 covers 14 residues. V shed 11 bases and J 7 bases; nucleotides not matched to a gene: 11. The CDR3 sequence: CAPGGLAGVNEQFF. In DNA form, the CDR3 reads TGTGCCCCCGGGGGGCTAGCGGGAGTGAATGAGCAGTTCTTC.

The CDR3 region has the DNA TGTGCCAGCAGCCCAGACAGGGGACGCTCCTACAATGAGCAGTTCTTC. It is translated as CASSPDRGRSYNEQFF. The V call is TRBV5-6, the J call TRBJ2-1, with 8 bases matching TRBD1. Germline loops: CDR1 SGHDT, CDR2 YYEEEE. Trimming cost V 4 bases and J 0 bases; bases outside gene matches: 6. The CDR3 runs 16 residues.

This chain connects TRBV5-1 to TRBJ1-2, with a tentative D call TRBD1 (6 bases). V was pared by 4 bases and J by 0 bases, with 16 bases between. The V gene's germline CDR1 is SGHRS and CDR2 YFSETQ. There are 16 residues in the CDR3. This CDR3 is CASSVNVGGPNYGYTF. CDR3 DNA sequence: TGCGCCAGCAGCGTAAACGTTGGGGGCCCTAACTATGGCTACACCTTC.

The rearrangement uses TRBV14 and TRBJ1-1; no definite D call. The germline gives CDR1 SGHDN, CDR2 FVKESK. V lost 3 bases and J 5 bases, leaving 10 bases between the germline ends. The CDR3 spans 13 residues. This CDR3 reads CASSQHMRTEAFF. DNA for the CDR3: TGTGCCAGCAGCCAGCACATGCGGACTGAAGCTTTCTTT.

The chain is built from TRBV18 and TRBJ1-3; tentatively, D is TRBD1 (6 bases). The CDR3 totals 16 residues. V lost 3 bases, J lost 0 bases, and 12 bases lay in between. CDR1 is KGHSH, CDR2 LQKENI, per germline. CDR3 coding DNA: TGTGCCAGCTCACCGCAACAGGGACTCTCTGGAAACACCATATATTTT. Protein: CASSPQQGLSGNTIYF.

This chain uses TRBV7-2 with TRBJ1-1; D remains ambiguous. The CDR3 runs to 14 residues. The germline V gene encodes CDR1 SGHTA and CDR2 FQGNSA. The V gene lost 1 base and the J gene lost 11 bases, with 17 bases spanning the gap. The DNA for the CDR3 is TGTGCCAGCAGCTTAGATGTGACACGCGTTCGGGCTTTCTTT. Protein sequence: CASSLDVTRVRAFF.

The chain joins TRBV4-2 to TRBJ2-4; D is perhaps TRBD2 (5 bases). The CDR3 is 15 residues long. V gave up 3 bases and J gave up 7 bases, with 16 bases separating them. The germline V gene has CDR1 LGHNA and CDR2 YNFKEQ. The CDR3 DNA is TGTGCCAGCAGCCACCTCCGGACTCCCGGGAACATTCAGTACTTC. Residues: CASSHLRTPGNIQYF.

The V gene is TRBV2, the J gene TRBJ1-5, with 8 bases fitting TRBD1. This CDR3 is 16 amino acids long. CDR1 and CDR2 from the germline V gene are SNHLY and FYNNEI. V shed 6 bases and J 1 base; nucleotides not matched to a gene: 8. The CDR3 DNA sequence: TGTGCCAGCAGAGCGACAGGGGTGGGGAGCAATCAGCCCCAGCATTTT. Translating gives CASRATGVGSNQPQHF. The variable domain in full, completed from reference TRBV2 and TRBJ1-5, reads EPEVTQTPSHQVTQMGQEVILRCVPISNHLYFYWYRQILGQKVEFLVSFYNNEISEKSEIFDDQFSVERPDGSNFTLKIRSTKLEDSAMYFCASRATGVGSNQPQHFGDGTRLSIL.

The chain has TRBV2 and TRBJ2-1; the D call may be TRBD1 or TRBD2 (5 bases each). The CDR3 is 15 residues long. The germline gives CDR1 SNHLY, CDR2 FYNNEI. Trimming left V 7 bases short and J 5 bases short, with 18 bases between. The CDR3 sequence is CASIYGASQNNEQFF. CDR3 nucleotide sequence: TGTGCCAGCATCTACGGGGCTAGTCAAAACAATGAGCAGTTCTTC. Full variable domain (missing parts from reference TRBV2 and TRBJ2-1): EPEVTQTPSHQVTQMGQEVILRCVPISNHLYFYWYRQILGQKVEFLVSFYNNEISEKSEIFDDQFSVERPDGSNFTLKIRSTKLEDSAMYFCASIYGASQNNEQFFGPGTRLTVL.